This T cell receptor beta chain stems from a study of CD8 T cells in ankylosing spondylitis. Study-wide results and limits: According to the report, clones linked to the disease were significantly enriched in matched synovial fluid samples taken from ankylosing spondylitis patients. Blood of patients with ankylosing spondylitis appeared to be characterized by a TCR beta motif of seven or eight highly homologous variants.

The CDR3 is 13 residues long. V lost 1 base to trimming and J lost 6 bases, with 10 bases between them. The germline gives CDR1 SQVTM, CDR2 ANQGSEA. MiXCR, applied by TCRdb to the 5' RACE reads, yields one record per CDR3 protein. The sample contains some 87,000 distinct CDR3 sequences, roughly 8.8% of which appear only once. The sample holds many counts of this clonotype. What it binds is not known. The chain has TRBV29-1 and TRBJ2-1; D is perhaps TRBD1 (5 bases). The origin of this receptor is a male donor with ankylosing spondylitis or in good health (not recorded which). The sequenced sample was blood, either unsorted or a sorted T cell fraction (not recorded which). The CDR3 loop is CSVEVTDTNEQFF. CDR3 in DNA: TGCAGCGTTGAAGTGACGGACACCAATGAGCAGTTCTTC.